This T cell receptor (beta chain) was found in a study of early stage breast cancer tumors (dated by TCRdb to about 2017). Notes on the research overall: Of the approximately 15 invasive breast tumors, twelve were found to be estrogen receptor-positive, progesterone receptor-positive and HER2-negative. Of the approximately twelve ER+/PR+/HER2- tumors, eight were classified as invasive ductal carcinomas and four as invasive lobular carcinomas. Across all samples, 2.5 million to 3 million templates representing approximately 1,000,000 unique clonotypes were detected. A read coverage of roughly 10-fold per sample was achieved on average.

The study profiled bulk TCR beta-chain repertoires in matched peripheral blood, tumor and adjacent normal breast tissue taken from about 15 patients with early-stage breast cancer. Before surgery, whole blood (roughly 4.5-10 mL) was collected into EDTA tubes and processed within 2 hours. Peripheral blood mononuclear cells were isolated by Ficoll-Paque centrifugation in SepMate-50 tubes. For storage in liquid nitrogen, PBMCs were cryopreserved as aliquots of roughly 2 to 4 million cells in around 90% FBS with roughly 10% DMSO. The Qiagen AllPrep DNA/RNA Mini kit was used to extract genomic DNA. Overall study results and their limits: Repertoires from blood resembled normal breast more closely than tumor, and using blood as a reference for each tissue separated tumor from normal in 14 of 16 patients. Compared with adjacent normal breast tissue, tumors had higher clonality and around 2.5-fold greater T cell density. Because the cohort was small, analysis by tumor subtype was not possible. Bulk genomic DNA sequencing of unsorted cells missed chain pairing and functional markers such as CD4, CD8 and FOXP3. Enriched TCRB sequences shared across patients were found to be mostly commonly generated sequences that were unlikely to play an important role in the tumor microenvironment.

From its cysteine to its phenylalanine, the CDR3 spans 15 amino acids. CDR3 DNA only is kept here, 45 bases in frame from base 1. Looking up the germline V gene yields CDR1 MDHEN and CDR2 SYDVKM. Trimming removed 3 bases from V and 0 bases from J; the gene matches leave 4 bases unexplained. Each sample was amplified as two independent genomic DNA replicates: around 0.45 ug for blood and about 1.4 ug for tumor or normal breast. Following the manufacturer's instructions, the ImmunoSeq Intro kit was used to carry out TCRB sequencing on genomic DNA. The multiplex PCR ran for 30 to 35 cycles using proprietary primers and spike-in control sequences for absolute quantification. An 87-bp fragment spanning the CDR3 and flanking V and J genes was sequenced with single-end 150-bp reads. Seven samples, with two replicates for each sample, were multiplexed per lane of an Illumina MiSeq using version 3.0 chemistry. Turning to the authors' computational methods: Raw data were processed with the vendor's proprietary pipeline, and both replicates were merged into a single result per sample. To define clonotypes, the study grouped productive rearrangements that shared the V-gene family, CDR3 amino acid sequence and J-gene segment. To compute clonality, the normalized Shannon entropy (Pielou evenness) of TCRB abundances was subtracted from 1. T cell density was estimated as total templates divided by the number of input cells, with the number of input cells inferred from the DNA input amount. Total repertoire diversity and clonality were estimated with Recon using default parameters. Clonotypes with over 0.1% abundance in tumor and at least 32-fold higher abundance in tumor than in normal breast were defined as tumor-enriched. Sourced from immuneACCESS, this table was stored by TCRdb with only in-frame sequences that have V and J called. A share of the clones is absent; for the studies checked, an unresolved V gene accounts for under half, and the remainder has no known explanation. V and J calls and clone size follow that table, whereas D and trimming were derived from the DNA. The sample table contains about 72,000 clones; only one count was recorded for around 85% of them. Roughly 3.2% of the sample belongs to the ten largest clones.

Notes on this clone: Its binding antigen is unknown. Within one base of it there is no much larger clone, and no base qualities were kept.

The sequencing input was blood. The origin of this receptor is a person aged 55 to 75 with breast cancer. The chain couples TRBV28 to TRBJ2-7; TRBD1 fits 8 bases in the junction. The nucleotide sequence reads as follows: TGTGCCAGCAGTTTGTCAGGGGGCGACTCCTACGAGCAGTACTTC. Its translation reads: CASSLSGGDSYEQYF.